Sequencing of this TCR beta chain was carried out in a study of identical twins. Study-wide results and limits: Out-of-frame alpha sequences common to twins exhibited a surplus of low generation probability.

Comments on this clonotype: Its antigen is as yet unknown.

TCRdb reprocessed the 5' RACE reads via MiXCR and lists one record per CDR3 protein. Counted here are around 290,000 distinct CDR3 sequences, 9.5% occurring once; the ten biggest clones make up 5.5% to 9%. Every one of the donors was a healthy Caucasian. CDR3 length equals 15 residues. V lost 3 bases and J lost 3, with 14 bases in between. Germline V gives CDR1 MDHEN, CDR2 SYDVKM. The sample also formed part of further work on yellow fever vaccine responses in identical twins.

Material: CD8+ T cells sorted from blood. J is TRBJ2-5 and V is TRBV28; D gene uncertain. The TCR sequence derives from a woman under 30 in good health. The CDR3 loop is CASSFRPPTKETQYF. The CDR3 DNA sequence: TGTGCCAGCAGTTTTCGACCTCCAACTAAAGAGACCCAGTACTTC.